This T cell receptor beta chain was recorded in a study of T cell repertoires in cytomegalovirus infection. Regarding this clonotype: Its antigen is unidentified.

From the reads, TCRdb called clonotypes with MiXCR, one entry per CDR3 protein. The sample has approximately 910,000 distinct CDR3 sequences; around 31% are singletons. Study results and caveats: Cumulative frequency of public TCR beta families picked out carriers of CMV plus the relevant HLA.

The germline CDR1 and CDR2 sequences are MNHEY and SMNVEV (reference sequence). Trimming left V 9 bases short and J 7 bases short, with 10 bases between. The CDR3 has 11 residues. This specimen consisted of cultured CD8+ T cells from PBMCs, obtained from culture after CMV antigen stimulation. This receptor was obtained from a human donor in good health (CMV status not recorded). Some clones in this sample may be carry-over from other donors' samples. The chain links TRBV27 to TRBJ2-1; no clear D. The CDR3 DNA is TGTGCCAGTGAATCACGGAATGAGCAGTTCTTC. Translation gives CASESRNEQFF.